The rows below give T cell receptor beta chains drawn from one sample of a study of naive and memory T cell subsets. TCRdb analysed the UMI-ligation and nested PCR reads with MiXCR anew, one entry per CDR3 protein. The repertoire consists of 80,000 to 95,000 distinct CDR3 sequences, with about 8.2% occurring once and the leading ten covering less than 1.5%. Sequenced material: naive CD8+ T cells from blood. The source of these receptors is a human donor in good health. CDR3s include the opening cysteine and the closing phenylalanine or tryptophan. The D gene is left open where the match is weak. Where a row states a size, it is once, few, many or the class of an expanded clone; other rows omit it.

clone size: many; D gene: .; V gene: TRBV9; J gene: TRBJ1-1; CDR3 protein: CASSVGHILNTEAFF; CDR3 DNA: TGTGCCAGCAGCGTAGGACACATATTGAACACTGAAGCTTTCTTT
clone size: .; D gene: TRBD1; V gene: TRBV29-1; J gene: TRBJ1-1; CDR3 protein: CTQSRGQEAFF; CDR3 DNA: TGCACCCAGTCGAGGGGACAGGAAGCTTTCTTT
clone size: many; D gene: .; V gene: TRBV29-1; J gene: TRBJ1-1; CDR3 protein: CSVAPAGEAFF; CDR3 DNA: TGCAGCGTCGCGCCGGCAGGGGAAGCTTTCTTT
clone size: .; D gene: TRBD2; V gene: TRBV29-1; J gene: TRBJ2-1; CDR3 protein: CSVEPTQTSGDYNEQFF; CDR3 DNA: TGCAGCGTTGAGCCGACCCAGACTAGCGGAGACTACAATGAGCAGTTCTTC
clone size: .; D gene: .; V gene: TRBV20-1; J gene: TRBJ2-7; CDR3 protein: CSASSVGTSRDEQYF; CDR3 DNA: TGCAGTGCTAGTTCTGTGGGGACCTCCCGGGACGAGCAGTACTTC
clone size: few; D gene: TRBD2; V gene: TRBV9; J gene: TRBJ2-7; CDR3 protein: CASSPYPSSGNPYEQYF; CDR3 DNA: TGTGCCAGCAGCCCCTACCCTTCTAGCGGGAACCCCTACGAGCAGTACTTC
clone size: few; D gene: .; V gene: TRBV12-3/TRBV12-4; J gene: TRBJ2-5; CDR3 protein: CASSLLGKTQYF; CDR3 DNA: TGTGCCAGCAGTTTACTGGGGAAGACCCAGTACTTC
clone size: .; D gene: .; V gene: TRBV5-1; J gene: TRBJ2-1; CDR3 protein: CASSGEGLGNNEQFF; CDR3 DNA: TGCGCCAGCAGCGGCGAGGGACTTGGCAACAATGAGCAGTTCTTC
clone size: many; D gene: .; V gene: TRBV4-3; J gene: TRBJ2-3; CDR3 protein: CASSQGHAEPTDTQYF; CDR3 DNA: TGCGCCAGCAGCCAAGGGCACGCGGAGCCCACAGATACGCAGTATTTT
clone size: .; D gene: .; V gene: TRBV28; J gene: TRBJ2-1; CDR3 protein: CASRTGGRRLVDEQFF; CDR3 DNA: TGTGCCAGCAGGACCGGGGGACGACGCTTGGTCGATGAGCAGTTCTTC
clone size: .; D gene: .; V gene: TRBV12-3/TRBV12-4; J gene: TRBJ2-1; CDR3 protein: CASSLKALSNEQFF; CDR3 DNA: TGTGCCAGCAGTTTAAAGGCCCTGTCAAATGAGCAGTTCTTC
clone size: few; D gene: TRBD2; V gene: TRBV20-1; J gene: TRBJ2-7; CDR3 protein: CSARDGGRAGYEQYF; CDR3 DNA: TGCAGTGCTAGAGATGGCGGGAGGGCCGGGTACGAGCAGTACTTC
clone size: many; D gene: TRBD2; V gene: TRBV7-9; J gene: TRBJ2-1; CDR3 protein: CASSTLAGTHEQFF; CDR3 DNA: TGTGCCAGCAGCACCCTAGCGGGGACCCATGAGCAGTTCTTC
clone size: many; D gene: TRBD2; V gene: TRBV7-6; J gene: TRBJ2-2; CDR3 protein: CASSLAGLAGGPAGELFF; CDR3 DNA: TGTGCCAGCAGCTTAGCCGGACTAGCGGGAGGGCCGGCCGGGGAGCTGTTTTTT
clone size: .; D gene: .; V gene: TRBV7-2; J gene: TRBJ2-1; CDR3 protein: CASSSVGWEQFF; CDR3 DNA: TGTGCCAGCAGCTCAGTTGGATGGGAACAGTTCTTC
clone size: .; D gene: TRBD2; V gene: TRBV15; J gene: TRBJ2-5; CDR3 protein: CATSRDPTSGRQQETQYF; CDR3 DNA: TGTGCCACCAGCAGAGACCCGACTAGCGGGAGGCAACAAGAGACCCAGTACTTC
clone size: few; D gene: .; V gene: TRBV7-7; J gene: TRBJ2-7; CDR3 protein: CASSLLLGYEQYF; CDR3 DNA: TGTGCCAGCAGCTTACTTTTGGGTTACGAGCAGTACTTC
clone size: few; D gene: TRBD1; V gene: TRBV27; J gene: TRBJ2-7; CDR3 protein: CASSLTPDRGLNEQYF; CDR3 DNA: TGTGCCAGCAGTTTGACCCCGGACAGGGGGTTGAACGAGCAGTACTTC
clone size: .; D gene: TRBD1; V gene: TRBV4-3; J gene: TRBJ2-1; CDR3 protein: CASSQITGGNEQFF; CDR3 DNA: TGCGCCAGCAGCCAAATTACAGGGGGGAATGAGCAGTTCTTC
clone size: many; D gene: .; V gene: TRBV10-3; J gene: TRBJ2-4; CDR3 protein: CAISESGRGKNIQYF; CDR3 DNA: TGTGCCATCAGTGAGTCGGGACGAGGTAAAAACATTCAGTACTTC
clone size: many; D gene: TRBD2; V gene: TRBV11-2; J gene: TRBJ2-2; CDR3 protein: CASSLAFNQREVNTGELFF; CDR3 DNA: TGTGCCAGCAGCTTAGCATTCAATCAGCGGGAGGTGAACACCGGGGAGCTGTTTTTT
clone size: many; D gene: TRBD2; V gene: TRBV14; J gene: TRBJ2-3; CDR3 protein: CASSQDQHPRTSGTSTDTQYF; CDR3 DNA: TGTGCCAGCAGCCAAGATCAACATCCTAGGACTAGCGGAACTAGCACAGATACGCAGTATTTT
clone size: .; D gene: .; V gene: TRBV4-2; J gene: TRBJ1-4; CDR3 protein: CASSPILGLGEKLFF; CDR3 DNA: TGTGCCAGCAGCCCAATTTTGGGTCTCGGTGAAAAACTGTTTTTT
clone size: .; D gene: .; V gene: TRBV29-1; J gene: TRBJ2-1; CDR3 protein: CSVSKGCGNEQFF; CDR3 DNA: TGCAGCGTTTCTAAGGGATGCGGCAATGAGCAGTTCTTC
clone size: few; D gene: .; V gene: TRBV20-1; J gene: TRBJ2-1; CDR3 protein: CSARVVNEQFF; CDR3 DNA: TGCAGTGCTAGAGTAGTTAATGAGCAGTTCTTC
clone size: .; D gene: .; V gene: TRBV11-3; J gene: TRBJ2-1; CDR3 protein: CASSLRGVADNEQFF; CDR3 DNA: TGTGCCAGCAGCCTCAGGGGGGTAGCGGACAATGAGCAGTTCTTC
clone size: many; D gene: TRBD2; V gene: TRBV28; J gene: TRBJ2-1; CDR3 protein: CASSPVVAGSPQQPLQFF; CDR3 DNA: TGTGCCAGCAGCCCTGTGGTAGCGGGATCTCCTCAACAACCCCTACAGTTCTTC
clone size: many; D gene: .; V gene: TRBV4-3; J gene: TRBJ2-1; CDR3 protein: CASSQDGGAPGTDYEQFF; CDR3 DNA: TGCGCCAGCAGCCAAGATGGCGGGGCTCCAGGGACCGACTATGAGCAGTTCTTC
clone size: .; D gene: .; V gene: TRBV27; J gene: TRBJ2-6; CDR3 protein: CASSFYSGANVLTF; CDR3 DNA: TGTGCCAGCAGTTTTTACTCTGGGGCCAACGTCCTGACTTTC
clone size: .; D gene: .; V gene: TRBV29-1; J gene: TRBJ1-5; CDR3 protein: CSVFLADGANQPQHF; CDR3 DNA: TGCAGCGTTTTCCTAGCGGACGGAGCCAATCAGCCCCAGCATTTT
clone size: few; D gene: TRBD2; V gene: TRBV7-2; J gene: TRBJ2-3; CDR3 protein: CASSLGRLAGNYTQYF; CDR3 DNA: TGTGCCAGCAGCTTAGGGCGGCTAGCGGGAAACTATACGCAGTATTTT
clone size: many; D gene: .; V gene: TRBV10-3; J gene: TRBJ1-6; CDR3 protein: CATLSAGSSYNSPLHF; CDR3 DNA: TGTGCCACCTTAAGCGCGGGAAGCTCCTATAATTCACCCCTCCACTTT
clone size: many; D gene: .; V gene: TRBV12-3/TRBV12-4; J gene: TRBJ2-7; CDR3 protein: CASSPGLVSYEQYF; CDR3 DNA: TGTGCCAGCAGTCCCGGACTGGTCTCCTACGAGCAGTACTTC
clone size: few; D gene: .; V gene: TRBV16; J gene: TRBJ1-6; CDR3 protein: CASSPRGADSPLHF; CDR3 DNA: TGTGCCAGCAGCCCCCGCGGGGCGGATTCACCCCTCCACTTT
clone size: once; D gene: TRBD1; V gene: TRBV3-1; J gene: TRBJ2-5; CDR3 protein: CASYRGQGETQYF; CDR3 DNA: TGTGCCAGTTACAGGGGCCAGGGAGAGACCCAGTACTTC
clone size: .; D gene: TRBD2; V gene: TRBV2; J gene: TRBJ2-2; CDR3 protein: CASRPTSGSNTGELFF; CDR3 DNA: TGTGCCAGCAGACCTACTAGCGGGAGTAACACCGGGGAGCTGTTTTTT
clone size: few; D gene: TRBD2; V gene: TRBV5-1; J gene: TRBJ2-7; CDR3 protein: CASSEGASGRAAYEQYF; CDR3 DNA: TGCGCCAGCAGCGAGGGGGCTAGCGGGAGGGCGGCCTACGAGCAGTACTTC
clone size: .; D gene: .; V gene: TRBV28; J gene: TRBJ2-7; CDR3 protein: CAGGLADSYEQYF; CDR3 DNA: TGTGCCGGGGGGCTAGCGGATTCCTACGAGCAGTACTTC
clone size: few; D gene: .; V gene: TRBV15; J gene: TRBJ2-2; CDR3 protein: CATSSAGELFF; CDR3 DNA: TGTGCCACCAGCAGCGCGGGGGAGCTGTTTTTT
clone size: .; D gene: TRBD2; V gene: TRBV6-5; J gene: TRBJ2-3; CDR3 protein: CASRWTSGNTDTQYF; CDR3 DNA: TGTGCCAGCAGATGGACTAGCGGGAACACAGATACGCAGTATTTT
clone size: many; D gene: TRBD1; V gene: TRBV7-6; J gene: TRBJ2-7; CDR3 protein: CASSLTGDYEQYF; CDR3 DNA: TGTGCCAGCAGCTTAACAGGGGACTACGAGCAGTACTTC
clone size: .; D gene: .; V gene: TRBV13; J gene: TRBJ2-3; CDR3 protein: CASSLVGGSPDTQYF; CDR3 DNA: TGTGCCAGCAGCTTAGTGGGGGGTTCACCAGATACGCAGTATTTT
clone size: many; D gene: TRBD1; V gene: TRBV7-9; J gene: TRBJ2-1; CDR3 protein: CASSLPGQGSEQFF; CDR3 DNA: TGTGCCAGCAGCTTGCCGGGACAGGGTAGTGAGCAGTTCTTC
clone size: many; D gene: TRBD1; V gene: TRBV4-3; J gene: TRBJ2-7; CDR3 protein: CASSQDRGFYEQYF; CDR3 DNA: TGCGCCAGCAGCCAGGACAGGGGATTTTACGAGCAGTACTTC
clone size: few; D gene: TRBD2; V gene: TRBV3-1; J gene: TRBJ2-7; CDR3 protein: CASSQVGGGRASAYEQYF; CDR3 DNA: TGTGCCAGCAGCCAAGTCGGTGGCGGGAGGGCATCGGCCTACGAGCAGTACTTC
clone size: many; D gene: .; V gene: TRBV29-1; J gene: TRBJ1-2; CDR3 protein: CSVEDYSGGRNYGYTF; CDR3 DNA: TGCAGCGTTGAAGATTATTCGGGGGGCAGGAACTATGGCTACACCTTC
clone size: many; D gene: .; V gene: TRBV6-2/TRBV6-3; J gene: TRBJ2-5; CDR3 protein: CASRSGTPKETQYF; CDR3 DNA: TGTGCCAGCAGGTCCGGGACACCCAAAGAGACCCAGTACTTC
clone size: many; D gene: .; V gene: TRBV6-2/TRBV6-3; J gene: TRBJ2-7; CDR3 protein: CASSLWGAKAYEQYF; CDR3 DNA: TGTGCCAGCAGTTTGTGGGGGGCGAAAGCCTACGAGCAGTACTTC